A selection of T cell receptor beta chains follows, all from one sample in a study of T-cell reconstitution after alpha-beta-depleted transplantation in children. TCRdb redid the calling of the PCR reads with MiXCR, one entry per CDR3 protein. The sample holds 200,000 to 300,000 distinct CDR3 sequences, around 11% seen once. Sequenced here: PBMCs from the stem cell graft donor, sampled from the stem cell graft. These receptors were obtained from a human donor who donated a stem cell graft to a child with acute lymphoblastic leukemia. Each CDR3 is given with its conserved first and last residue. The D gene is left open where the match is weak. The size field is filled for only some rows; it gives once, few, many or a size class.

many	.	TRBV5-5	TRBJ1-2	TGTGCCAGCAGCTTGGACACCAACGCCTTCTATGGCTACACCTTC	CASSLDTNAFYGYTF
few	TRBD2	TRBV6-2/TRBV6-3	TRBJ2-1	TGTGCCAGCAGTTACCGACTAGCGGAGACCTACAATGAGCAGTTCTTC	CASSYRLAETYNEQFF
.	TRBD1	TRBV27	TRBJ2-1	TGTGCCGGGACAGGGGGGCAGTTCTTC	CAGTGGQFF
many	.	TRBV5-5	TRBJ1-2	TGTGCCAGCAGCTTGGAGGACTTCTGGGACTACACCTTC	CASSLEDFWDYTF
many	.	TRBV12-3/TRBV12-4	TRBJ2-5	TGTGCCAGCAGTTTAGCAGGAGGGGAGTCCCAGTACTTC	CASSLAGGESQYF
few	TRBD1	TRBV7-3	TRBJ2-1	TGTGCCAGCAGCTTCAACACGCCCGGGACAGCGGACTCCTACAATGAGCAGTTCTTC	CASSFNTPGTADSYNEQFF
many	.	TRBV10-3	TRBJ2-3	TGTGCCATCAGTGAAAGCGGCACAGATACGCAGTATTTT	CAISESGTDTQYF
many	.	TRBV7-9	TRBJ1-5	TGTGCCAGCAGCTTAAGGGGGGATCAGCCCCAGCATTTT	CASSLRGDQPQHF
many	.	TRBV28	TRBJ1-5	TGTGCCAGCAGCGAAGAAGGGGCCAGGGTCAATCAGCCCCAGCATTTT	CASSEEGARVNQPQHF
many	.	TRBV5-1	TRBJ2-7	TGCGCCAGCAGCAGCTTCGTCTCCTACGAGCAGTACTTC	CASSSFVSYEQYF
many	TRBD2	TRBV3-1	TRBJ2-2	TGTGCCAGCAGCCTCGGACTAGCGGGAGTTCCCACCGGGGAGCTGTTTTTT	CASSLGLAGVPTGELFF
.	TRBD2	TRBV20-1	TRBJ2-7	TGCAGTGCTCCGACCTGGGGAGGGCGCGAGCAGTACTTC	CSAPTWGGREQYF
many	TRBD2	TRBV5-1	TRBJ2-7	TGCGCCAGCACCGTCTCTCCGGGACTAGCGGGAGAGAAGCAGTACTTC	CASTVSPGLAGEKQYF
many	TRBD2	TRBV20-1	TRBJ2-1	TGCAGTGCTAATCTAGCGGGAGGGAGCGGTGAGCAGTTCTTC	CSANLAGGSGEQFF
many	.	TRBV20-1	TRBJ2-1	TGCAGTGCTAGTACCTACAATGAGCAGTTCTTC	CSASTYNEQFF
many	TRBD1	TRBV29-1	TRBJ2-7	TGCAGCGTTGGAGACAGGGGGCCGTACGAGCAGTACTTC	CSVGDRGPYEQYF
.	TRBD1	TRBV5-6	TRBJ2-5	TGTGCCAGCAGCTTACGACAGGGCAGGTGTGAGACCCAGTACTTC	CASSLRQGRCETQYF
many	TRBD1	TRBV20-1	TRBJ1-2	TGCAGTGCCGAGGACAGGGACGACTATGGCTACACCTTC	CSAEDRDDYGYTF
few	.	TRBV4-2	TRBJ2-5	TGTGCCAGCAGCCAAGTAGAGCCTGGGGAGACCCAGTACTTC	CASSQVEPGETQYF
many	TRBD1	TRBV6-1	TRBJ2-6	TGTGCCAGCAAATCCACAGGGGGCGTCTCTGGGGCCAACGTCCTGACTTTC	CASKSTGGVSGANVLTF
many	.	TRBV5-5	TRBJ2-7	TGTGCCAGCAGCTTGGCGGTCAGGGACTACGAGCAGTACTTC	CASSLAVRDYEQYF
.	TRBD1	TRBV7-2	TRBJ2-7	TGTGCCAGCAGCCCGCAATTTCAGGGGGCTGTCTACGAGCAGTACTTC	CASSPQFQGAVYEQYF
many	.	TRBV6-1	TRBJ2-7	TGTGCCAGCAGTCCTCGGGGTCTCGGCTCCTACGAGCAGTACTTC	CASSPRGLGSYEQYF
many	TRBD1	TRBV28	TRBJ2-5	TGTGCCAGCAGTTCTACCGGGACAGCTTTTTGGGAGACCCAGTACTTC	CASSSTGTAFWETQYF
.	TRBD2	TRBV30	TRBJ2-1	TGTGCCTGGAGTGGGTCGGAAATGGTAGCGGGGTACAATGAGCAGTTCTTC	CAWSGSEMVAGYNEQFF
many	.	TRBV18	TRBJ2-3	TGTGCCAGCAGCCCGACAGATACGCAGTATTTT	CASSPTDTQYF
many	.	TRBV19	TRBJ2-7	TGTGCCAGTAGTATACCGGGCTACGAGCAGTACTTC	CASSIPGYEQYF
.	.	TRBV5-1	TRBJ2-7	TGCGCCAGCAGTCGTTCACCCGGGACGCAGCCTCCCTACGAGCAGTACTTC	CASSRSPGTQPPYEQYF
many	.	TRBV29-1	TRBJ1-1	TGCAGCGTTGAAGATCTCAAGCCGGGGAACACTGAAGCTTTCTTT	CSVEDLKPGNTEAFF
.	TRBD1	TRBV10-3	TRBJ2-2	TGTGCCGTAACGGCAACAGGGGTCGGGAACACCGGGGAGCTGTTTTTT	CAVTATGVGNTGELFF
many	.	TRBV3-1	TRBJ2-7	TGTGCCAGCAGCCAGCTTGGGGCCGACGAGCAGTACTTC	CASSQLGADEQYF
many	TRBD2	TRBV15	TRBJ2-1	TGTGCCACCAGCACGCTCAGACTAGCGGCCAGCTCCTACAATGAGCAGTTCTTC	CATSTLRLAASSYNEQFF
many	.	TRBV29-1	TRBJ2-7	TGCAGCGCCCTAAACGGAACTTTCTACGAGCAGTACTTC	CSALNGTFYEQYF
many	.	TRBV10-2	TRBJ1-1	TGCGCCAGCAGTGATCTGGGGTACACTGAAGCTTTCTTT	CASSDLGYTEAFF
many	.	TRBV19	TRBJ1-5	TGTGCCAGTACCCCGGACGTGATTAGCAATCAGCCCCAGCATTTT	CASTPDVISNQPQHF
many	.	TRBV5-1	TRBJ2-5	TGCGCCAGCAGCTTGGGGGCAGAGACCCAGTACTTC	CASSLGAETQYF
many	TRBD2	TRBV6-5	TRBJ2-3	TGTGCCAGCAGACCCGGATACACTAGCGGGAATACAGATACGCAGTATTTT	CASRPGYTSGNTDTQYF
few	.	TRBV30	TRBJ2-2	TGTGCCCTATACACCGGGGAGCTGTTTTTT	CALYTGELFF
many	TRBD1	TRBV4-1	TRBJ1-6	TGCGCCAGCAGCCAAGGCAGGGGGCGAAATTCACCCCTCCACTTT	CASSQGRGRNSPLHF
.	TRBD2	TRBV20-1	TRBJ2-7	TGCAGTGCTAGACATAGCGGGCAGTCCTACGAGCAGTACTTC	CSARHSGQSYEQYF
few	.	TRBV25-1	TRBJ1-1	TGTGCCAGCAGTGAATCAGGAGGCGGCACTGAAGCTTTCTTT	CASSESGGGTEAFF
many	TRBD1	TRBV9	TRBJ2-7	TGTGCCAGCAGCGCGACGGACAGGGCTGTTTACGAGCAGTACTTC	CASSATDRAVYEQYF
.	.	TRBV28	TRBJ2-7	TGTGCCAGCAGTACGATCAGCAAGAGCTCCTACGAGCAGTACTTC	CASSTISKSSYEQYF
many	TRBD1	TRBV29-1	TRBJ1-1	TGCAGCGCGAGACAGGGGGCTTTGAACACTGAAGCTTTCTTT	CSARQGALNTEAFF
many	.	TRBV7-9	TRBJ1-3	TGTGCCAGCAGCTTGCCGATAGGGTTAAGGGACACCATATATTTT	CASSLPIGLRDTIYF
many	.	TRBV18	TRBJ1-1	TGTGCCAGCTCACCACGTTCAGGCACTGAAGCTTTCTTT	CASSPRSGTEAFF
many	.	TRBV7-2	TRBJ1-5	TGTGCCAGCAGCCCTAGCGGGGGGACCAATCAGCCCCAGCATTTT	CASSPSGGTNQPQHF
many	TRBD1	TRBV28	TRBJ1-4	TGTGCCAGCAGGGTCGACAGGGACCAAAAAAAACTGTTTTTT	CASRVDRDQKKLFF
many	.	TRBV12-3/TRBV12-4	TRBJ2-1	TGTGCCAGCAGCAACACGCTGCGGGGCGATGAGCAGTTCTTC	CASSNTLRGDEQFF
many	.	TRBV12-3/TRBV12-4	TRBJ1-1	TGTGCCAGCAGTCCGCTGGGCCAGGGGACTGAAGCTTTCTTT	CASSPLGQGTEAFF